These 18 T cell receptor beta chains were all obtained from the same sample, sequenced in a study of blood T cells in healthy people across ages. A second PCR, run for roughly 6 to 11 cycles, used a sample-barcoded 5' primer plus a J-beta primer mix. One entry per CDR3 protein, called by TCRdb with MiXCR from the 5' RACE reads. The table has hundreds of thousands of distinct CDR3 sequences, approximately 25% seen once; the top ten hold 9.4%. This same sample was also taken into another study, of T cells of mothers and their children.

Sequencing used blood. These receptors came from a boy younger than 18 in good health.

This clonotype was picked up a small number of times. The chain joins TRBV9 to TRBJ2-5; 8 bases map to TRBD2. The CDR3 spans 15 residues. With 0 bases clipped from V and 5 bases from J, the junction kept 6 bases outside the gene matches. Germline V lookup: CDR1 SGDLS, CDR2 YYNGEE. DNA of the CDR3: TGTGCCAGCAGCGTAGAAGGACTAGCAGGGGAGACCCAGTACTTC. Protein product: CASSVEGLAGETQYF. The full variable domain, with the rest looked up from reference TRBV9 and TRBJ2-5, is DSGVTQTPKHLITATGQRVTLRCSPRSGDLSVYWYQQSLDQGLQFLIQYYNGEERAKGNILERFSAQQFPDLHSELNLSSLELGDSALYFCASSVEGLAGETQYFGPGTRLLVL.

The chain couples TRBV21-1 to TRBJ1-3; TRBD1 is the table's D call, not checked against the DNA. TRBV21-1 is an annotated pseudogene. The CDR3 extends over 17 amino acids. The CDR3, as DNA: TGTGCCAGCAGCAAGCTTAGACCGGGACACGCTGGAAACACCATATATTTT. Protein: CASSKLRPGHAGNTIYF.

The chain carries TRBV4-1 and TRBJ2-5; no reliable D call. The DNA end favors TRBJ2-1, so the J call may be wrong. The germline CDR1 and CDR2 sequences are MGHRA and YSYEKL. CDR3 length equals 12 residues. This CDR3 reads CASSQLDGKQFF. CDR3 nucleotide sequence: TGCGCCAGCAGCCAATTGGACGGAAAGCAGTTCTTC.

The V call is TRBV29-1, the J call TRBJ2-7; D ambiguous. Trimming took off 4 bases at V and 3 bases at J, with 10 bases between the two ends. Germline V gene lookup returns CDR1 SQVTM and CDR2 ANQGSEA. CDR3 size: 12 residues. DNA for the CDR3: TGCAGCGTTGGGCAGTCGGTCTACGAGCAGTACTTC. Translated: CSVGQSVYEQYF.

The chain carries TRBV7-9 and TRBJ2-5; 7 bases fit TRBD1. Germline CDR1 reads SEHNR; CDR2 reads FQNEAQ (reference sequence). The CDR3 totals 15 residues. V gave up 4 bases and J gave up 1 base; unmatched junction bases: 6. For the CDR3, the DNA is TGTGCCAGCAGCTCCCCCCAGGGGGTCCAAGAGACCCAGTACTTC. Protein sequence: CASSSPQGVQETQYF.

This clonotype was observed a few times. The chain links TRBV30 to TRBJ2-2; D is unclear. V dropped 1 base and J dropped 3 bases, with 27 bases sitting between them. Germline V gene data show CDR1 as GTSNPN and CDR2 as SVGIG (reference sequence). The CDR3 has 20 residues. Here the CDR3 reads CAWSGMIKRSRSRYTGELFF. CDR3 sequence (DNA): TGTGCCTGGAGTGGCATGATCAAACGGTCGAGGTCTCGCTACACCGGGGAGCTGTTTTTT. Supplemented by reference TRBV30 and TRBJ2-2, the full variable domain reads SQTIHQWPATLVQPVGSPLSLECTVEGTSNPNLYWYRQAAGRGLQLLFYSVGIGQISSEVPQNLSASRPQDRQFILSSKKLLLSDSGFYLCAWSGMIKRSRSRYTGELFFGEGSRLTVL.

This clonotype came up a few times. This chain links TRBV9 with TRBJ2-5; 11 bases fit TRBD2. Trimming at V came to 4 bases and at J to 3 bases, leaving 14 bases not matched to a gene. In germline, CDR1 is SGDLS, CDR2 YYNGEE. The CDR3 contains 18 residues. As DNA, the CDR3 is TGTGCCAGCAGCCCAAGGGGCGATAGCGGGGGGGAAAAAGAGACCCAGTACTTC. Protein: CASSPRGDSGGEKETQYF.

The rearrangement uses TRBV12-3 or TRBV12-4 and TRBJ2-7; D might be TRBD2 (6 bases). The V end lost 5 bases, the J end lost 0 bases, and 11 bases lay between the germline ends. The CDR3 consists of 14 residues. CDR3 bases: TGTGCCAGCAGTGAAGCCGGGGGCTCCTACGAGCAGTACTTC. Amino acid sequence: CASSEAGGSYEQYF.

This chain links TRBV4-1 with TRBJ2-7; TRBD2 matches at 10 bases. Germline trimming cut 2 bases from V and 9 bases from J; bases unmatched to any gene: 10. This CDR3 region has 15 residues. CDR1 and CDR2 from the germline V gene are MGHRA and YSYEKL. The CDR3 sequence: CASSQTSGKGEVQYF. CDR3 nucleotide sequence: TGCGCCAGCAGCCAAACTAGCGGGAAAGGGGAGGTGCAGTACTTC.

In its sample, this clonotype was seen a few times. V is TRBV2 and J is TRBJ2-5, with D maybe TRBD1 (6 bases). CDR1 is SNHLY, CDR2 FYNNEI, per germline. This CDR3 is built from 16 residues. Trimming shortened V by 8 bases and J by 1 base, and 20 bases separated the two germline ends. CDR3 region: CASGKGVATIQETQYF. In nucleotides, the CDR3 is TGTGCCAGCGGGAAGGGGGTAGCGACAATCCAAGAGACCCAGTACTTC. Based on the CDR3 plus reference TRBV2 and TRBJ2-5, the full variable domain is EPEVTQTPSHQVTQMGQEVILRCVPISNHLYFYWYRQILGQKVEFLVSFYNNEISEKSEIFDDQFSVERPDGSNFTLKIRSTKLEDSAMYFCASGKGVATIQETQYFGPGTRLLVL.

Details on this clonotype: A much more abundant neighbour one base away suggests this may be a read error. For the CDR3, the DNA is TGTGCCAGCAGTCCGGGTAGAGGGGTACAAGTGGCACCCCTCCACTTT. Translated: CASSPGRGVQVAPLHF. V and J are TRBV27 and TRBJ1-6, with D tentatively TRBD1 (5 bases). The length of the CDR3 is 16 residues. Trimming pared 5 bases from V and 11 bases from J, leaving 22 bases between. The V gene's germline CDR1 is MNHEY and CDR2 SMNVEV (reference sequence).

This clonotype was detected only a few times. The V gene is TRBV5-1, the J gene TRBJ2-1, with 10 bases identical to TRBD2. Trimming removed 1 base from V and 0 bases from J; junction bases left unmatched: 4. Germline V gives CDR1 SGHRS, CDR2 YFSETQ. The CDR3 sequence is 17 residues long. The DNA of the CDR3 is TGCGCCAGCAGCTTGCTTAGCGGGAGGATCTCCTACAATGAGCAGTTCTTC. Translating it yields CASSLLSGRISYNEQFF.

The CDR3 sequence is CSVLQANTGELFF. The DNA of the CDR3 is TGCAGCGTTCTCCAGGCGAACACCGGGGAGCTGTTTTTT. This sequence joins TRBV29-1 and TRBJ2-2; no firm D call. The CDR3 has 13 residues. V was clipped by 5 bases and J by 0 bases, with 7 bases between them. Germline assignment: CDR1 SQVTM and CDR2 ANQGSEA.

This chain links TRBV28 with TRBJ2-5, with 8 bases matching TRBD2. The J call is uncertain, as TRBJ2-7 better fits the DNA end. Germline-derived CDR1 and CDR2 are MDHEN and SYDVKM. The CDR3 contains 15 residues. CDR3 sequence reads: CASRPGLAGNYEQYF. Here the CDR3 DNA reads TGTGCCAGCAGACCTGGTTTAGCGGGAAACTACGAGCAGTACTTC.

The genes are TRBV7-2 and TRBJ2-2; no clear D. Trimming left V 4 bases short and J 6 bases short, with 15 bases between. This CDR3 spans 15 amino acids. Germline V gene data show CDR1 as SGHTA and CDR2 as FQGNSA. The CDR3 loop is CASSSRFWFPGELFF. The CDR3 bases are TGTGCCAGCAGCTCTCGATTCTGGTTCCCCGGGGAGCTGTTTTTT.

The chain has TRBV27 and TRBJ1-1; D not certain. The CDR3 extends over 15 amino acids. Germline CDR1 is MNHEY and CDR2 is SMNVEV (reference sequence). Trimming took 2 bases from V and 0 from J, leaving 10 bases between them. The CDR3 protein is CASSLEPGMNTEAFF. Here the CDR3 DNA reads TGTGCCAGCAGTTTAGAACCAGGCATGAACACTGAAGCTTTCTTT.

Here the CDR3 reads CASSRAGGGQYEQYF. In nucleotides, the CDR3 is TGTGCCAGCAGCCGAGCAGGAGGGGGGCAATACGAGCAGTACTTC. The genes are TRBV5-4 and TRBJ2-5; D may be TRBD1 or TRBD2 (6 bases each). The J call may be mistaken, given a closer DNA end match to TRBJ2-7. This CDR3 region has 15 residues. The V gene's germline CDR1 is SGHNT and CDR2 YYREEE (reference sequence).

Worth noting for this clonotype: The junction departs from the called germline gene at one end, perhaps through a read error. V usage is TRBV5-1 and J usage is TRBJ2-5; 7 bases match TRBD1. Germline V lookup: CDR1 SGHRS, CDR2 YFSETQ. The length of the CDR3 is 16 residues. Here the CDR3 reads CASSLAPGQSKETQHF. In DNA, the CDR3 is TGCGCCAGCAGCTTGGCTCCGGGACAGAGTAAAGAGACCCAGCACTTC.